This T cell receptor beta chain stems from a study of beta chain features in type 1 diabetes. Findings and limits, study-wide: Lower insertion and higher deletion counts appeared at VDJ junctions in type 1 diabetes patients.

cDNA synthesis used the whole RNA isolate, giving expressed TCRB sequences. Profiling relied on immunoSEQ multiplex PCR, and the TCRdb table lists in-frame clones only, not all of them. The repertoire holds 350,000 to 450,000 clones, over 11% seen once, with roughly 0.038% in the top ten. This clone was seen a few times. Its antigen is still unknown. The V gene lost 0 bases and the J gene lost 0 bases, with 8 bases spanning the gap. The CDR3 loop spans 15 amino acids. Germline V CDR1 and CDR2: MDHEN, SYDVKM. The sequence derives from a man younger than 40 in good health. V usage is TRBV28 and J usage is TRBJ1-1; D gene unclear. Input material: naive CD4+ T cells from blood. DNA of the CDR3: TGTGCCAGCAGTTTATGGTCCAGGATGAACACTGAAGCTTTCTTT. Protein sequence: CASSLWSRMNTEAFF. Full variable domain (outside the CDR3, taken from reference TRBV28 and TRBJ1-1): DVKVTQSSRYLVKRTGEKVFLECVQDMDHENMFWYRQDPGLGLRLIYFSYDVKMKEKGDIPEGYSVSREKKERFSLILESASTNQTSMYLCASSLWSRMNTEAFFGQGTRLTVV.